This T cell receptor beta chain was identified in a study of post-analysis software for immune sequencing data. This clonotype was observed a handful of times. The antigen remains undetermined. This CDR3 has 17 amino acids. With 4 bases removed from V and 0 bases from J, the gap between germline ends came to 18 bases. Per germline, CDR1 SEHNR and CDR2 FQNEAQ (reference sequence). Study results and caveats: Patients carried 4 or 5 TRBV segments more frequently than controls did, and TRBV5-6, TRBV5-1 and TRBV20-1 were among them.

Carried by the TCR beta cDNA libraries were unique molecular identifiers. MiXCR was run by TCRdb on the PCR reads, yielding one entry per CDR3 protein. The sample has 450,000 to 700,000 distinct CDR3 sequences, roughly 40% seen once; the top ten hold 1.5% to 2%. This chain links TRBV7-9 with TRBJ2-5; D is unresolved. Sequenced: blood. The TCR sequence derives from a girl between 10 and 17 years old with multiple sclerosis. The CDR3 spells CASSSVAVLPYQETQYF. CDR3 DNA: TGTGCCAGCAGCTCCGTAGCAGTCCTCCCATACCAAGAGACCCAGTACTTC.